These T cell receptor beta chains were read from a single sample in a study of T cell clones after liver transplantation. Data came from immunoSEQ multiplex PCR; TCRdb stores just in-frame clones and leaves some out. Of some 80,000 clones listed, around 84% were seen once; the top ten hold 2% to 2.5%. Material: CD4+ T cells from blood, obtained about 50 months after liver transplant. These receptors were obtained from a human patient who received a liver transplant. The graft donor may be the source of some T cells. Both conserved end residues are part of each CDR3. D genes are given only for firm matches. Clone size, where shown, is once, few, many, or a class for clones that have expanded.

cdr3_length,clone_size,v_call,d_call,j_call,cdr3_aa,cdr3_nt
13,.,TRBV28,.,TRBJ2-6,CASGVSGANVLTF,TGTGCCAGTGGAGTCTCTGGGGCCAACGTCCTGACTTTC
12,.,TRBV28,.,TRBJ1-2,CATFDLSGGYTF,TGTGCCACCTTCGACTTATCAGGAGGCTACACCTTC
17,.,TRBV7-7,TRBD2,TRBJ2-1,CASSLETSGSSYNEQFF,TGTGCTAGCAGCTTAGAGACTAGCGGGAGCTCCTACAATGAGCAGTTCTTC
15,.,TRBV7-6,TRBD2,TRBJ2-5,CASSLGREGLETQYF,TGTGCCAGCAGCTTGGGGCGGGAGGGCCTAGAGACCCAGTACTTC
14,once,TRBV9,.,TRBJ2-7,CASSVGQEPYEQYF,TGTGCCAGCAGCGTAGGGCAGGAACCCTACGAGCAGTACTTC
13,.,TRBV6-5,.,TRBJ1-3,CASSPSSGNTIYF,TGTGCCAGCAGTCCCAGCTCTGGAAACACCATATATTTT
13,.,TRBV11-1,.,TRBJ2-7,CASSLAPPYEQYF,TGTGCCAGCAGCTTAGCTCCCCCCTACGAGCAGTACTTC
14,.,TRBV13,TRBD1,TRBJ1-2,CASSSDRAAGGYTF,TGTGCCAGCAGCTCGGACAGGGCTGCTGGTGGCTACACCTTC
13,.,TRBV19,.,TRBJ2-7,CASTLRGPHEQYF,TGTGCCAGTACCCTAAGGGGCCCTCACGAGCAGTACTTC
15,.,TRBV11-2,TRBD1,TRBJ2-7,CASSRDRQGSGEQYF,TGTGCCAGCAGCCGGGATCGACAGGGTTCGGGCGAGCAGTACTTC
14,.,TRBV7-8,TRBD2,TRBJ2-1,CASSSAGEGGEQFF,TGTGCCAGCAGCTCCGCGGGAGAGGGCGGGGAACAGTTCTTC
15,.,TRBV7-2,.,TRBJ1-6,CASSLLGGSSSPLHF,TGTGCCAGCAGCTTATTGGGGGGAAGTAGTTCACCCCTCCACTTT
15,medium-sized,TRBV4-2,TRBD2,TRBJ2-2,CASSQGGGIIGELFF,TGTGCCAGCAGCCAAGGCGGGGGGATAATCGGGGAGCTGTTTTTT
11,few,TRBV6-1,.,TRBJ2-1,CASGSYNEQFF,TGTGCCAGCGGGAGTTACAATGAGCAGTTCTTC
18,.,TRBV7-2,TRBD2,TRBJ2-1,CASSLVLAGNSSYNEQFF,TGTGCCAGCAGCTTAGTGCTAGCGGGGAACAGCTCCTACAATGAGCAGTTCTTC
13,.,TRBV7-2,.,TRBJ2-5,CASSLASKETQYF,TGTGCCAGCAGCTTAGCTTCGAAAGAGACCCAGTACTTC
14,.,TRBV6-6,.,TRBJ1-1,CASSYIRGLPEAFF,TGTGCCAGCAGTTATATCCGGGGACTCCCTGAAGCTTTCTTT
17,once,TRBV13,.,TRBJ1-3,CASSLEGNLYSGNTIYF,TGTGCCAGCAGCTTAGAAGGGAATCTATACTCTGGAAACACCATATATTTT
12,.,TRBV7-2,.,TRBJ1-3,CASSRGGNTIYF,TGTGCCAGCAGCCGCGGAGGGAACACCATATATTTT
11,.,TRBV6-6,.,TRBJ2-1,CATKGGHEQFF,TGTGCCACCAAGGGGGGCCATGAGCAGTTCTTC
17,.,TRBV7-9,.,TRBJ2-1,CASSLTGTPSSYNEQFF,TGTGCCAGCAGCTTAACGGGGACTCCGAGCTCCTACAATGAGCAGTTCTTC
14,.,TRBV19,.,TRBJ2-5,CASSGQGGRETQYF,TGTGCCAGTAGCGGACAAGGGGGAAGAGAGACCCAGTACTTC
14,.,TRBV25-1,.,TRBJ2-3,CASSEPGVTDTQYF,TGTGCCAGCAGTGAACCGGGCGTCACAGATACGCAGTATTTT
15,.,TRBV28,TRBD1,TRBJ2-3,CASSFRDSKKDTQYF,TGTGCCAGCAGTTTTCGGGACAGTAAGAAAGATACGCAGTATTTT
15,.,TRBV9,TRBD2,TRBJ2-1,CASSVESSGSNEQFF,TGTGCCAGCAGCGTAGAGTCTAGCGGGAGCAATGAGCAGTTCTTC
15,.,TRBV29-1,TRBD1,TRBJ1-1,CSVALRGQMNTEAFF,TGCAGCGTAGCGCTTAGGGGGCAGATGAACACTGAAGCTTTCTTT
16,.,TRBV7-2,TRBD2,TRBJ2-3,CASSLGQGLASDTQYF,TGTGCCAGCAGCTTAGGGCAGGGACTAGCGTCAGATACGCAGTATTTT
15,.,TRBV27,TRBD2,TRBJ2-5,CASSFSSGRDETQYF,TGTGCCAGCAGTTTCTCTAGCGGGAGGGATGAGACCCAGTACTTC
14,.,TRBV5-1,.,TRBJ2-1,CASSPDSTYNEQFF,TGCGCCAGCAGCCCGGACAGTACCTACAATGAGCAGTTCTTC
16,.,TRBV5-4,TRBD2,TRBJ2-7,CASSRGGGPGVYEQYF,TGTGCCAGCAGTCGCGGGGGGGGGCCGGGTGTATACGAGCAGTACTTC
11,.,TRBV11-1,.,TRBJ1-1,CASSLDLEAFF,TGTGCCAGCAGCTTAGACCTTGAAGCTTTCTTT
12,.,TRBV7-2,.,TRBJ1-2,CASSLAGYGYTF,TGTGCCAGCAGCTTAGCGGGGTATGGCTACACCTTC
15,.,TRBV28,TRBD2,TRBJ2-1,CASTKREGLDNEQFF,TGTGCCAGCACCAAGCGGGAGGGCCTCGACAATGAGCAGTTCTTC
16,.,TRBV9,TRBD2,TRBJ2-3,CASSVFPSGVADTQYF,TGTGCCAGCAGCGTATTCCCTAGCGGGGTCGCAGATACGCAGTATTTT
14,.,TRBV5-1,TRBD2,TRBJ2-7,CASSGAGGLYEQYF,TGCGCCAGCAGTGGGGCGGGGGGCCTCTACGAGCAGTACTTC
14,few,TRBV5-1,.,TRBJ2-7,CASSNPEATGTTRF,TGCGCCAGCAGCAACCCGGAAGCGACAGGCACTACCAGATTC
15,.,TRBV5-1,.,TRBJ1-4,CASSLDGGADEKLFF,TGCGCCAGCAGCTTGGACGGGGGGGCTGATGAAAAACTGTTTTTT